This T cell receptor (beta chain) was recovered during a study of blood T cell repertoires in COVID-19 (dated by TCRdb to 2020 to 2022). About the investigation overall: Collaborator samples came from the United States, Italy and Spain and covered acute and convalescent phases of COVID-19. The material from the prospective study consisted of cDNA or gDNA derived from T cells, B-cell-depleted T cells, or PBMCs. The dataset comprised deeply sampled blood TCRbeta repertoires from subjects exposed to, actively infected with, or recovered from COVID-19. The repertoires were made available in a free public database intended to serve as a resource for research on the immune response to SARS-CoV-2. Samples were obtained from the ongoing ImmuneRACE study (first 160 participants) and from 1,200 or so subjects provided by 6 global collaborators. The sample metadata nearly always contained a de-identified subject ID, COVID-19 status, age in years and sex. Where available, HLA class I and class II types were obtained from metadata supplied by the sample provider rather than from assay-based typing.

Whole blood was collected in K2EDTA tubes by collaborating institutions according to the institutions' own protocols. For TCRbeta analysis, collaborator samples were shipped as frozen whole blood, as isolated PBMCs, or as DNA extracted from either sample type. Overall study results and their limits: The quantity of clinical and demographic metadata differed by source and by participant and was supplied without curation.

TCRbeta CDR3 regions were amplified from genomic DNA using the immunoSEQ Assay, a bias-controlled multiplex PCR. Under the source paper's analysis protocol: Nucleated cell counts per sample were estimated from amplification of reference gene primers within the assay. To quantify the absolute abundance of each unique TCRbeta CDR3 rearrangement, sequence reads were collapsed and filtered. For each sample, productive Simpson clonality was calculated by taking the square root of Simpson's diversity index across productive rearrangements. What TCRdb holds here is the immuneACCESS table cut down to in-frame rearrangements. Part of the clones is not present; checked against another copy, under half of the missing clones reflect an unresolved V gene, and the others are unexplained. The V and J calls and clone size were taken over from that table, and D and trimming were inferred from the DNA. Here the sample has 300,000 to 400,000 clones; 65% to 85% occur a single time. The ten most abundant clones make up around 3% of the sample.

Reading the germline V gene gives CDR1 LGHNA and CDR2 YSLEER. Compared with germline, V lacks 4 bases and J lacks 5 bases; bases without a gene match: 7. The CDR3 runs 16 amino acids, cysteine and phenylalanine included. The read is trimmed to its CDR3 DNA, 48 bases read in frame from base 1. Turning to this clone: Which antigen it targets is not known. Base qualities were left out, and no much larger clone turns up one base away.

Sequenced sample: peripheral blood. The rearrangement combines TRBV4-3 with TRBJ2-1, and 11 bases in between align with TRBD2. This receptor was taken from a man aged 30 to 39 with active or convalescent COVID-19. The nucleotide sequence is TGCGCCAGCAGCCTTTCCCTAGCGGGAGGACACAATGAGCAGTTCTTC. It translates to CASSLSLAGGHNEQFF.